Below, 6 T cell receptor beta chains from the same sample are listed, as sequenced in a study of T cell clones after liver transplantation (dated by TCRdb to between 2018 and 2021). Libraries were made using the immunoSEQ multiplex PCR assay. The source is immuneACCESS, and TCRdb retained only in-frame sequences with V and J called. Part of the clones is not carried over; for the studies checked, unresolved V genes explain less than half of this, and the remainder is unexplained. This sample has 80,000 or so clones in its table, and roughly four fifths of those were observed once. Approximately 0.43% of the sample goes to the ten largest clones. The sequencing used CD4+ T cells from blood, collected 45 to 46 months after liver transplant. The source is a human patient who received a liver transplant. In transplant recipients, some T cells may be of donor rather than host origin.

V gene TRBV30 combines with J gene TRBJ1-5; 7 bases line up with TRBD1. Unmatched junction bases numbered 4, after V lost 5 bases and J lost 3 bases. The CDR3 contains 13 residues. Germline V gene sequence: CDR1 GTSNPN, CDR2 SVGIG (reference sequence). CDR3 sequence reads: CAWGTAYNQPQHF. Written as DNA, the CDR3 is TGTGCCTGGGGGACAGCGTACAATCAGCCCCAGCATTTT.

This chain connects TRBV5-1 to TRBJ2-5; 8 bases fit TRBD1. The ends lost 4 bases at V and 2 bases at J; junction bases unmatched: 4. The CDR3 totals 14 residues. The germline V gene encodes CDR1 SGHRS and CDR2 YFSETQ. For the CDR3, the DNA is TGCGCCAGCAGCGTAGACAGGGGTCAAGAGACCCAGTACTTC. It is translated as CASSVDRGQETQYF.

The V gene is TRBV28, the J gene TRBJ2-2; TRBD2 is a possible D gene (6 bases). The V and J ends lost 6 bases and 2 bases respectively, with 16 bases between them. Germline CDR1 is MDHEN and CDR2 is SYDVKM. CDR3 length: 16 residues. The CDR3 nucleotides are TGTGCCAGCAGCTCTAAAGGGAGGACAAACACCGGGGAGCTGTTTTTT. Translation gives CASSSKGRTNTGELFF.

CDR3 coding DNA: TGCGCCAGCAGCAAATTGAACCCTACCTACAATGAGCAGTTCTTC. Translated: CASSKLNPTYNEQFF. The rearrangement links TRBV4-3 to TRBJ2-1, with D unclear. CDR3 length: 15 amino acids. Germline V lookup: CDR1 LGHNA, CDR2 YSLEER. The V end lost 5 bases, the J end lost 2 bases, and 13 bases lay between the germline ends.

The gene calls are TRBV7-9 and TRBJ2-5, with D maybe TRBD1 (6 bases). Trimming removed 3 bases from V and 7 bases from J, with 9 bases in between. The CDR3 runs to 12 residues. Germline lookup yields CDR1 SEHNR and CDR2 FQNEAQ (reference sequence). Here the CDR3 DNA reads TGTGCCAGCAGCTTGGAAGGGGGGACCCAGTACTTC. Translating gives CASSLEGGTQYF.

The chain employs TRBV7-8 and TRBJ2-7, with D unclear. Trimming pared 2 bases from V and 0 bases from J, leaving 14 bases between. Germline lookup yields CDR1 SGHVS and CDR2 FQNEAQ. CDR3 length: 16 amino acids. The CDR3 bases are TGTGCCAGCAGCTTAAAGGGCCCACTGAGCTCCTACGAGCAGTACTTC. Amino acid sequence: CASSLKGPLSSYEQYF.